This TCR beta chain was profiled in a study of shared clonotypes between healthy human individuals. Study conclusions and caveats: Only a few donors were included, so the genetic and exposure-history diversity represented was limited. Estimated richness values were generally larger in naive subsets than in memory subsets. Specimens sampled were limited to blood, with tissue repertoires likely differing. Measured sharing among donors was expected to vary with sequencing depth.

CDR1 and CDR2 (germline): MNHNY, SVGAGI (reference sequence). V was cut by 8 bases and J by 7 bases, with 16 bases left in between. There are 13 residues in the CDR3. Using immunoSEQ multiplex PCR, the repertoire was profiled, and TCRdb retains in-frame clones only, with some absent. Among around 1.9 million clones, about 92% were seen once, and the ten largest hold roughly 1.8%. CD45RO negativity and positive selection for CCR7 defined naive CD8 cells, a population that excluded terminally differentiated effector memory CD45RA+ cells. Details on this clone: Its antigen is not known.

Sequencing was done on a sample of naive CD8+ T cells from PBMCs. This TCR derives from a man aged 18 to 30 in good health. Some clones in this sample may be carry-over from other donors' samples. The rearrangement joins TRBV6-6 to TRBJ2-3; the D is unclear. In DNA, the CDR3 is TGTGCCAGCTCCCTGATGCCCATGAATACGCAGTATTTT. It specifies CASSLMPMNTQYF.